The sequence of this T cell receptor (beta chain) was determined in a study of immune evolution from preneoplasia to lung adenocarcinoma. Looking at the study overall: HLA loss of heterozygosity: around 6.5% AIS, 15% MIA, about 30% ADC, none AAH.

Each case's diagnosis was confirmed by two pathologists on H&E. After pathologic assessment, macro-dissection selected premalignant or tumor cells for extraction. Assay used: immunoSEQ multiplex PCR; TCRdb lists only in-frame clones, some missing. The sample shows some 10,000 clones, 65% to 90% of them seen only once. The V gene's germline CDR1 is SQVTM and CDR2 ANQGSEA. This CDR3 is built from 12 residues. The V gene lost 0 bases and the J gene lost 1 base, with 3 bases spanning the gap. Study observations and caveats: Clonality was highest in normal lung, lower in later-stage lesions apparently.

About this clone itself: Its specificity is unknown.

The rearrangement links TRBV29-1 to TRBJ1-1, with D unresolved. The sample comprised FFPE minimally invasive lung adenocarcinoma tissue. This receptor was identified in a person aged 70 to 85 with lung adenocarcinoma. CDR3 amino acids: CSVEDRNTEAFF. For the CDR3, the DNA is TGCAGCGTTGAAGACCGGAACACTGAAGCTTTCTTT.